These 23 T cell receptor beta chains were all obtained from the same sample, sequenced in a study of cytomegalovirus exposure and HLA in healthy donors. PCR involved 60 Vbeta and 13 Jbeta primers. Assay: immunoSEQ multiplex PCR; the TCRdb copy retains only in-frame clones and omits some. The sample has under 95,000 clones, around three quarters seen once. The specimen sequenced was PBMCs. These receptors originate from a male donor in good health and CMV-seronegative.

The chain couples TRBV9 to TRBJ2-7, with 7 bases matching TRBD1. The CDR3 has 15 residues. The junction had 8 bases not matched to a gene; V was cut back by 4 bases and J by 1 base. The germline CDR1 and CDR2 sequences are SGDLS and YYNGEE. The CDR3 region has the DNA TGTGCCAGCAGCTACACAGGGGCGGCTTCCTACGAGCAGTACTTC. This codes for CASSYTGAASYEQYF.

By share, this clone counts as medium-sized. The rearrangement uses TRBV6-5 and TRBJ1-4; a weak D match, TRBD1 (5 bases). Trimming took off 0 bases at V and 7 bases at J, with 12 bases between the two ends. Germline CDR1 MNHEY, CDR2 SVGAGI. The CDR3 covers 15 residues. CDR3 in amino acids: CASSYSGRMGEKLFF. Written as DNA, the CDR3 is TGTGCCAGCAGTTACTCGGGGCGGATGGGTGAAAAACTGTTTTTT.

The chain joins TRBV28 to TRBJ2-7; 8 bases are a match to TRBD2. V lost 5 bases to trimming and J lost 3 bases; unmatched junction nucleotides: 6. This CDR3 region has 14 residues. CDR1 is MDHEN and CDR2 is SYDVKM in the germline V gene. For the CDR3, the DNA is TGTGCCAGCAGTATCCGGGAGGGGTACTACGAGCAGTACTTC. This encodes CASSIREGYYEQYF.

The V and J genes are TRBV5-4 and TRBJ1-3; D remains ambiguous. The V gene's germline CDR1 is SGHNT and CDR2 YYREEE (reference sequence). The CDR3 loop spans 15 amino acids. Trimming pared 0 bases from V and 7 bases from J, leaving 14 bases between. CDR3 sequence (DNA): TGTGCCAGCAGCTTGGATCCTCAACCGGGGAACACCATATATTTT. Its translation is CASSLDPQPGNTIYF.

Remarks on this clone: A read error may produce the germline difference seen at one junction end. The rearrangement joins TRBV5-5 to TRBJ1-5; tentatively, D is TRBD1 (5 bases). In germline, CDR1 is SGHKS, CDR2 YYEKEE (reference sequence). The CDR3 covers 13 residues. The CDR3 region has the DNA TGTGCCAGCAGCTTGACAGGCCTCGAGGCCCAGAATTTT. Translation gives CASSLTGLEAQNF.

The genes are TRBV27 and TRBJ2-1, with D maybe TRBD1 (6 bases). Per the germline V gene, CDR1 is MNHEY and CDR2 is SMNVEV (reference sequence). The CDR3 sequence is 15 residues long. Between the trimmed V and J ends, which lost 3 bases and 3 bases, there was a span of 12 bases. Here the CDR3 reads CASSLEPGHYNEQFF. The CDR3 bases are TGTGCCAGCAGTTTGGAACCGGGACACTACAATGAGCAGTTCTTC.

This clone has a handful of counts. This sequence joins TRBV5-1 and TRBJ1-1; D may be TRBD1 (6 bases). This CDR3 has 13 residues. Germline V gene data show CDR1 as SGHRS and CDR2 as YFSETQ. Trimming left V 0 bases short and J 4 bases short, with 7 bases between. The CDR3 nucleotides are TGCGCCAGCAGCTTGGCAGGGGCCACTGAAGCTTTCTTT. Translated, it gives CASSLAGATEAFF.

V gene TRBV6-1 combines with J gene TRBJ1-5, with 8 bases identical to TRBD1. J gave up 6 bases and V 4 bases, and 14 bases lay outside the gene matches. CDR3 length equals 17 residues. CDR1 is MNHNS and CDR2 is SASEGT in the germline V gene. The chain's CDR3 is CASSVRGQGAISQPQHF. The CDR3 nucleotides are TGTGCCAGCAGTGTCCGGGGGCAGGGGGCGATATCTCAGCCCCAGCATTTT.

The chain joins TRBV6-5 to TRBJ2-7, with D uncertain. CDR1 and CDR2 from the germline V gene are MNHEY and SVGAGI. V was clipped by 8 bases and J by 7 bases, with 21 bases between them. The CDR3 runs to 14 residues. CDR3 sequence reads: CASAQAFDGLEQYF. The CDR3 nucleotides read TGTGCCAGCGCTCAGGCCTTTGATGGGTTAGAGCAGTACTTC.

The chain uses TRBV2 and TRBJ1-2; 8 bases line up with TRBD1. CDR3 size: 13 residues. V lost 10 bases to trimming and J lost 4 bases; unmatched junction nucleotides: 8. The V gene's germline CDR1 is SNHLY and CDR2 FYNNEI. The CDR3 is CATKQGAVYGYTF. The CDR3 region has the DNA TGTGCCACCAAGCAGGGGGCGGTCTATGGCTACACCTTC.

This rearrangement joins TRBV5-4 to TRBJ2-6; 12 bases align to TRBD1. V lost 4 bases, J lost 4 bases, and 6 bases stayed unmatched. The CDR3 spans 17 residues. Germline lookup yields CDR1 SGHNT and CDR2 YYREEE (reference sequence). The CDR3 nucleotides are TGTGCCAGCAGCCCGGGACAGGGGGCATGGGGGGCCAACGTCCTGACTTTC. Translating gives CASSPGQGAWGANVLTF.

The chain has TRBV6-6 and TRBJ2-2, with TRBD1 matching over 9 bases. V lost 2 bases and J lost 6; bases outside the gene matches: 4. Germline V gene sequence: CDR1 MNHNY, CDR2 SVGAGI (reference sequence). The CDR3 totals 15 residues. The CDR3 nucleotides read TGTGCCAGCAGTTACGGGGACAGGGCCGCCGGGGAGCTGTTTTTT. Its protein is CASSYGDRAAGELFF.

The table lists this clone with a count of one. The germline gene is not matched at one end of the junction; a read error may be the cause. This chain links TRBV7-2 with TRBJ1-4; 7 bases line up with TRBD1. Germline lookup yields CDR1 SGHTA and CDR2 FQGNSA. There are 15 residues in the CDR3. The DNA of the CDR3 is TGTGCCAGCAGTTTAGCCCGGGACAGAGGGATCGAACTGTTTTTT. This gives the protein CASSLARDRGIELFF.

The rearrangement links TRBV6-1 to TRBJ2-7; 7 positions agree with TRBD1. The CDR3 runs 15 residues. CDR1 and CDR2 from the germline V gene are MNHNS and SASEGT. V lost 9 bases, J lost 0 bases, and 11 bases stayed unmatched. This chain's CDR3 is CASTTGTALSYEQYF. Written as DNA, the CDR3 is TGTGCCAGTACAACTGGGACAGCACTCTCCTACGAGCAGTACTTC.

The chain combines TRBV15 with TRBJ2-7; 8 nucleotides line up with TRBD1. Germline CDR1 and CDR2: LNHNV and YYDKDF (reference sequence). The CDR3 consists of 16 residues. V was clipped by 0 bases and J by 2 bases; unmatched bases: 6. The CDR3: CATSRDGGQGTYEQYF. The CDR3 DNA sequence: TGTGCCACCAGCAGAGATGGCGGACAGGGAACCTACGAGCAGTACTTC.

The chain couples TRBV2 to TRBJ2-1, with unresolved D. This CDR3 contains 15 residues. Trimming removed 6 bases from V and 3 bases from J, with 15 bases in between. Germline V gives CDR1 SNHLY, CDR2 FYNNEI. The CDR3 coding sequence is TGTGCCAGCAGCCCAATCGACTCACTCTACAATGAGCAGTTCTTC. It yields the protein CASSPIDSLYNEQFF.

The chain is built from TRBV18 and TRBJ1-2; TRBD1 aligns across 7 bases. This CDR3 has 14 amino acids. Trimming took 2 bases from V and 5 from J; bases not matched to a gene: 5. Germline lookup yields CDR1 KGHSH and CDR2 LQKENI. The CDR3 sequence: CASSPSRGTYGYTF. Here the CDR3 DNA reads TGTGCCAGCTCACCATCCAGGGGGACTTATGGCTACACCTTC.

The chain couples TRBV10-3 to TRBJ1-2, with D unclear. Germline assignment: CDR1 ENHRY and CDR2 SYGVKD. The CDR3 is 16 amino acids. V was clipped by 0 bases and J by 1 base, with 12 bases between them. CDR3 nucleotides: TGTGCCATCAGTGAGTCGACGGAGATAAGTAACTATGGCTACACCTTC. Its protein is CAISESTEISNYGYTF.

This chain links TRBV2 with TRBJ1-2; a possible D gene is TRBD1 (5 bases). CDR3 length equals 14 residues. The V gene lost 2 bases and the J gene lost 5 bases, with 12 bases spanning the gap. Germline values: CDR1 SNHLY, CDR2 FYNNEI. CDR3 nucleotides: TGTGCCAGCAGTGAAATAATTACAGGTTATGGCTACACCTTC. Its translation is CASSEIITGYGYTF.

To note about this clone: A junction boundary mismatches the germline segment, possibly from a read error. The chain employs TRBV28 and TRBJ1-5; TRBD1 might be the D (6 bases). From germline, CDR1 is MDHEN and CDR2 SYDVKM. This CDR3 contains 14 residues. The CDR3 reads CASSSGTIVQPQNF. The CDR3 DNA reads TGTGCCAGCAGTTCCGGGACAATTGTTCAGCCCCAGAATTTT.

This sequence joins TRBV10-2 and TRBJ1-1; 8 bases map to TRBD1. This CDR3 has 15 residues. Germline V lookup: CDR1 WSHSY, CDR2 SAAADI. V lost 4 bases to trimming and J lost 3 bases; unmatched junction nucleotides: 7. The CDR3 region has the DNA TGCGCCAGCAGTGTCGCAGGGGGCTATGACACTGAAGCTTTCTTT. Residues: CASSVAGGYDTEAFF.

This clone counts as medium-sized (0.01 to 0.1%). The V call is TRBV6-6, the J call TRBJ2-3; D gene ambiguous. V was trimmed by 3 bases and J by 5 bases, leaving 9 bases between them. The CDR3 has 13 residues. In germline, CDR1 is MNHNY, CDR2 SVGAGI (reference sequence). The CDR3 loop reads CASSYTGRDTQYF. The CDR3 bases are TGTGCCAGCAGTTATACCGGTCGAGATACGCAGTATTTT.

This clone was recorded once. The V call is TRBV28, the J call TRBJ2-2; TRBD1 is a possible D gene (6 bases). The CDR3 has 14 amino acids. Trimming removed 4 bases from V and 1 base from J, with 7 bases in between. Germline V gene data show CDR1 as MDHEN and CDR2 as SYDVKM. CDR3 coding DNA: TGTGCCAGCAGTTCCAGGGGGAACACCGGGGAGCTGTTTTTT. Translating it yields CASSSRGNTGELFF.